The rows below give T cell receptor beta chains drawn from one sample of a study of response to subunit inactivated influenza vaccine. TCRdb re-analysed the RT-PCR reads in MiXCR, keeping a single row per CDR3 protein. The data contain over 650,000 distinct CDR3 sequences, about 18% of them singletons. Sample: PBMCs from blood, taken approximately 5 days after vaccination. Receptors were obtained from a man aged 50 to 59 who received an inactivated influenza vaccine. Each CDR3 is given with its conserved first and last residue. The order of the fields is CDR3 length, V gene, J gene, clone size, D gene, CDR3 protein, CDR3 DNA. A D gene is named only where the DNA matches it firmly. Size tells how often a clone was seen (once, few, many) or the class of an expanded clone, and some rows leave it out.

14	TRBV7-3	TRBJ1-1	many	.	CASSEGQIGSEAFF	TGTGCCAGCAGCGAAGGACAGATCGGCTCTGAAGCTTTCTTT
16	TRBV5-1	TRBJ2-1	.	.	CASSLVDYSLYNEQFF	TGCGCCAGCAGCTTGGTAGACTACTCCCTATACAATGAGCAGTTCTTC
16	TRBV9	TRBJ2-1	.	TRBD2	CASSVGTSESYNEQFF	TGTGCCAGCAGCGTTGGGACTAGCGAGTCCTACAATGAGCAGTTCTTC
14	TRBV28	TRBJ2-2	.	TRBD1	CASTLTGFTGELFF	TGTGCCAGCACCCTGACAGGGTTCACCGGGGAGCTGTTTTTT
17	TRBV12-3/TRBV12-4	TRBJ2-7	few	TRBD2	CASSPGTSGALIYEQYF	TGTGCCAGCAGCCCCGGGACTAGCGGGGCCCTGATTTACGAGCAGTACTTC
16	TRBV20-1	TRBJ2-4	many	TRBD2	CSAIMAGGIAKNIQYF	TGCAGTGCCATTATGGCGGGGGGCATAGCCAAAAACATTCAGTACTTC
14	TRBV5-5	TRBJ1-1	few	.	CASSWGASTTEAFF	TGTGCCAGCAGCTGGGGGGCCAGCACAACTGAAGCTTTCTTT
14	TRBV9	TRBJ1-2	few	.	CASSVLSGIYGYTF	TGTGCCAGCAGCGTACTTTCAGGGATCTATGGCTACACCTTC
13	TRBV10-2	TRBJ2-7	.	.	CASSESRIHEQYF	TGCGCCAGCAGTGAGTCGCGTATCCACGAGCAGTACTTC
16	TRBV7-2	TRBJ2-1	.	TRBD2	CASSYKLAGAANEQFF	TGTGCCAGCAGCTATAAACTAGCGGGGGCCGCTAATGAGCAGTTCTTC
15	TRBV7-2	TRBJ2-3	.	.	CASSPRTLSTDTQYF	TGTGCCAGCAGCCCACGGACACTTAGCACAGATACGCAGTATTTT
17	TRBV7-9	TRBJ1-3	few	.	CASSGDAGVPTGNTIYF	TGTGCCAGCAGCGGTGACGCGGGGGTACCCACTGGAAACACCATATATTTT
16	TRBV15	TRBJ2-1	.	TRBD2	CATSRKGLAGYNEQFF	TGTGCCACCAGCAGAAAGGGACTAGCGGGTTACAATGAGCAGTTCTTC
14	TRBV27	TRBJ2-5	.	.	CASKATGFFETQYF	TGTGCCAGCAAAGCGACGGGTTTTTTCGAGACCCAGTACTTC
13	TRBV4-2	TRBJ1-6	.	.	CASSQERRSPLHF	TGTGCCAGCAGCCAAGAGCGCAGGTCACCCCTCCACTTT
17	TRBV12-3/TRBV12-4	TRBJ1-3	.	.	CASSPRLPGLSGNTIYF	TGTGCCAGCAGCCCCCGGCTTCCGGGGCTCTCTGGAAACACCATATATTTT
14	TRBV24-1	TRBJ2-1	.	.	CATSRSSVYNEQFF	TGTGCCACAAGTCGGTCCAGCGTCTACAATGAGCAGTTCTTC
15	TRBV9	TRBJ2-7	.	.	CASSPTASLSYEQYF	TGTGCCAGCAGTCCCACAGCTTCCCTCTCCTACGAGCAGTACTTC
14	TRBV5-1	TRBJ1-2	.	.	CASSLETPTGGYTF	TGCGCCAGCAGCTTGGAAACGCCGACCGGCGGCTACACCTTC
11	TRBV11-2	TRBJ2-1	.	.	CASSLASLPFF	TGTGCCAGCAGCTTAGCCTCGCTACCGTTCTTC
13	TRBV6-2/TRBV6-3	TRBJ2-1	.	.	CASSLLGGRGQFF	TGTGCCAGCAGTTTACTAGGGGGGAGGGGGCAGTTCTTC
12	TRBV15	TRBJ2-1	.	.	CATSAHYNEQFF	TGTGCCACGTCGGCCCACTACAATGAGCAGTTCTTC
14	TRBV12-3/TRBV12-4	TRBJ2-7	few	TRBD2	CASRGLAGGGEQYF	TGTGCCAGCAGGGGACTAGCGGGAGGAGGGGAGCAGTACTTC
15	TRBV12-3/TRBV12-4	TRBJ2-3	.	TRBD2	CASSKTSGRSDTQYF	TGTGCCAGCAGCAAGACTAGCGGGAGGTCAGATACGCAGTATTTT
17	TRBV6-5	TRBJ2-3	many	TRBD1	CASSAQGQGAKRDTQYF	TGTGCCAGCAGTGCCCAGGGACAGGGGGCGAAGAGGGATACGCAGTATTTT